This T cell receptor beta chain was sequenced in a study of human T cells and chemical hapten exposure. Across the whole study: Weekly diphenylcyclopropenone doses were given to patients' scalps across the approximately 24-week study.

The CDR3 has 17 residues. V shed 2 bases and J shed 1 base, with 14 bases lying between them. CDR1 and CDR2 from the germline V gene are LGHNT and FRNRAP. Per the original data handling: Samples ranged from about 20,000 to 750,000 TCRs, with a median of 95,638. TCRdb reanalysed the RACE reads using MiXCR and keeps one entry per CDR3 protein. None of the V and J calls come from the authors' own analysis; TCRdb made them. The table records about 120,000 distinct CDR3 sequences, roughly 13% of them present only once. Specified time point: patch test 1, 2 weeks after DPC sensitization. Stated treatment: therapeutic diphenylcyclopropenone sensitization with weekly scalp DPC. Study findings and constraints: DPC sensitization produced no change in TCRs with frequency above 1 in 1000.

The table lists this clonotype with a few counts. Its specificity is not known. The sample was whole blood, taken in connection with sensitization to the hapten diphenylcyclopropenone (DPC). The TCR originated in a man between 18 and 35 years old with alopecia areata. Some clones in this sample may be carry-over from other donors' samples. The chain uses TRBV12-5 and TRBJ2-2; perhaps TRBD1 as D (6 bases). The CDR3 region has the DNA TGTGCTAGTGGTTTGTCTACACAGGGAAGGAACACCGGGGAGCTGTTTTTT. It is translated as CASGLSTQGRNTGELFF. Combining the CDR3 with reference TRBV12-5 and TRBJ2-2 gives the whole variable domain DARVTQTPRHKVTEMGQEVTMRCQPILGHNTVFWYRQTMMQGLELLAYFRNRAPLDDSGMPKDRFSAEMPDATLATLKIQPSEPRDSAVYFCASGLSTQGRNTGELFFGEGSRLTVL.